This TCR beta chain was captured by sequencing in a study of early T cells in non-severe SARS-CoV-2 infection. This clonotype appeared a few times. With V trimmed by 4 bases and J by 5 bases, 4 bases remained unmatched. The CDR3 contains 13 residues. Germline CDR1 is SGHRS and CDR2 is YFSETQ. TCRdb ran MiXCR on the 5' RACE reads and lists one entry per CDR3 protein. The repertoire holds about 33,000 distinct CDR3 sequences, with roughly 5.6% as singletons. The source material was whole blood. The clonotype was recovered from an adult who was a healthcare worker with PCR-confirmed SARS-CoV-2 infection or an uninfected control (not recorded which). The chain has TRBV5-1 and TRBJ1-2; 8 bases fit TRBD1. Here the CDR3 reads CASSPQGEYGYTF. The CDR3 DNA follows: TGCGCCAGCAGCCCACAGGGGGAGTATGGCTACACCTTC.